The TCR beta chain under discussion was sequenced for a study of technical replicates of blood from four donors. Here immunoSEQ multiplex PCR was the method, and the copy in TCRdb shows in-frame clones only, minus some. The sample has roughly 60,000 clones; 75% to 95% are singletons. V dropped 4 bases and J dropped 6 bases, with 13 bases sitting between them. Germline V gene lookup returns CDR1 SGHRS and CDR2 YFSETQ. The CDR3 is 13 residues long. This TCR came from a human donor in good health. Some clones in this sample may be carry-over from other donors' samples. Sequenced: PBMCs. This sequence joins TRBV5-1 and TRBJ1-2, with D possibly matching TRBD1 (6 bases). The CDR3 protein is CASSPKTGNGYTF. The CDR3 coding sequence is TGCGCCAGCAGCCCCAAGACAGGAAATGGCTACACCTTC.